Each of the 24 T cell receptor beta chains below was sequenced from the same sample in a study of post-analysis software for immune sequencing data. cDNA libraries for TCR beta contained unique molecular identifiers. MiXCR, applied by TCRdb to the PCR reads, yields one record per CDR3 protein. The repertoire has about 260,000 distinct CDR3 sequences, 30% to 45% of them found once; the top ten carry less than 6%. These TCRs' antigens remain unknown. The study's findings and limits: TRBV segments more frequent in patients than in controls numbered roughly 5 and included TRBV5-6, TRBV5-1 and TRBV20-1.

Input material: blood. These receptor sequences come from a girl under 18 with multiple sclerosis.

Many counts were recorded for this clonotype. The chain combines TRBV6-1 with TRBJ1-4, with 8 bases fitting TRBD1. V was clipped by 7 bases and J by 7 bases; unmatched bases: 14. The germline CDR1 and CDR2 sequences are MNHNS and SASEGT. The CDR3 has 16 amino acids. In nucleotides, the CDR3 is TGTGCCAGCAACTCTCAGGCGGACAGGGTCCGTGAAAAACTGTTTTTT. Translated: CASNSQADRVREKLFF.

The rearrangement joins TRBV20-1 to TRBJ2-3, with 12 positions matching TRBD2. The J segment lost 5 bases and the V segment lost 3 bases, leaving 9 bases of the junction unmatched. Germline CDR1 DFQATT, CDR2 SNEGSKA (reference sequence). This CDR3 has 16 residues. CDR3 loop: CSARVHGLAGKDTQYF. In DNA, the CDR3 is TGCAGTGCTAGGGTCCATGGACTAGCGGGAAAAGATACGCAGTATTTT.

The chain joins TRBV6-4 to TRBJ2-7; weak D call: TRBD2 (6 bases). V was clipped by 6 bases and J by 12 bases, with 24 bases between them. Germline CDR1 reads MRHNA; CDR2 reads SNTAGT. This CDR3 comprises 14 residues. The CDR3 coding sequence is TGTGCCAGCAGGGAATCCGGGGGAGTGGGGACCCGGTACTTC. Residues: CASRESGGVGTRYF.

Ten or more counts support this clonotype. The CDR3 DNA sequence: TGTGCCAGCTGGAGCGGGGCTCCTTACAATGAGCAGTTCTTC. Protein product: CASWSGAPYNEQFF. The chain joins TRBV7-8 to TRBJ2-1; TRBD2 agrees at 7 bases. This CDR3 spans 14 amino acids. Germline V gene data show CDR1 as SGHVS and CDR2 as FQNEAQ. With V trimmed by 8 bases and J by 4 bases, 8 bases remained unmatched.

On this clonotype: Given a much more abundant clone one base away, this may be a read error. The gene calls are TRBV27 and TRBJ2-1, with D perhaps matching TRBD2 (5 bases). CDR1 is MNHEY, CDR2 SMNVEV, per germline (reference sequence). CDR3 length: 17 residues. The CDR3 reads CANSCRGLIRSYNEQFF. Here the CDR3 DNA reads TGTGCCAACAGTTGCCGAGGGTTGATTCGTTCCTACAATGAGCAGTTCTTC.

This clonotype came up a few times. CDR3 sequence (DNA): TGTGCCAGCACCGGGACAGGAAGCTACGAGCAGTACTTC. Translation gives CASTGTGSYEQYF. The chain combines TRBV2 with TRBJ2-7, with 8 bases fitting TRBD1. V dropped 7 bases and J dropped 3; count of bases not matched to a gene: 5. This CDR3 spans 13 amino acids. Germline lookup yields CDR1 SNHLY and CDR2 FYNNEI.

This clonotype showed up just a few times. Being one base from a much bigger clone, this may be a read error. The V call is TRBV6-5, the J call TRBJ2-7, with no clear D. CDR3 length: 12 amino acids. Trimming removed 2 bases from V and 7 bases from J, with 9 bases in between. Per germline, CDR1 MNHEY and CDR2 SVGAGI. The CDR3 bases are TGTGCCAGCAGTTACGGGTGGGCTGAGCAGTACTTC. Translating it yields CASSYGWAEQYF.

As to this clonotype: A clone one base away is much larger, so this may be a read error. The chain joins TRBV29-1 to TRBJ2-1, with 14 positions matching TRBD2. The J call is in doubt because the DNA end fits TRBJ2-7 better. The CDR3 loop spans 16 amino acids. Germline values: CDR1 SQVTM, CDR2 ANQGSEA. The DNA for the CDR3 is TGCAGCGTTGGTGGGACTAGCGGGAGCTCCTACAATGAGCAGTACTTC. Translated: CSVGGTSGSSYNEQYF.

This clonotype appeared a few times. The chain has TRBV19 and TRBJ2-1; 14 bases match TRBD2. The CDR3 is 15 amino acids. The germline V gene has CDR1 LNHDA and CDR2 SQIVND (reference sequence). The ends lost 6 bases at V and 6 bases at J; junction bases unmatched: 4. CDR3 sequence (DNA): TGTGCCAGTAGGACTAGCGGGAGGGCCGCCAATGAGCAGTTCTTC. Residues: CASRTSGRAANEQFF.

This clonotype has more than one count but fewer than ten. This sequence joins TRBV24-1 and TRBJ1-2; the D is unclear. This CDR3 has 9 residues. V lost 9 bases and J lost 10, with 8 bases in between. Germline CDR1 is KGHDR and CDR2 is SFDVKD. CDR3 DNA sequence: TGTGCCACCGCCGGTAACTACACCTTC. Encoded protein: CATAGNYTF.

The table lists this clonotype with a few counts. The J gene is TRBJ2-2, the V gene TRBV5-6; D gene uncertain. In germline, CDR1 is SGHDT, CDR2 YYEEEE. The V end was cut by 4 bases, the J end by 3 bases, with 4 bases between. The CDR3 runs 12 residues. In DNA form, the CDR3 reads TGTGCCAGCAGCGGAGACACCGGGGAGCTGTTTTTT. Translated, it gives CASSGDTGELFF.

The table lists this clonotype with many counts. The chain links TRBV15 to TRBJ1-2, with TRBD1 matching 7 bases. V gave up 1 base and J gave up 8 bases; unmatched junction bases: 7. The CDR3 spans 14 residues. The germline CDR1 and CDR2 sequences are LNHNV and YYDKDF (reference sequence). CDR3 sequence reads: CATSRGGNRGGYTF. The CDR3 DNA reads as TGTGCCACCAGCAGAGGCGGGAACAGGGGAGGCTACACCTTC.

Remarks on this clonotype: One base away lies a much larger clone, so this may be a sequencing read error. The chain uses TRBV6-6 and TRBJ2-1; 9 nucleotides match TRBD1. The CDR3 contains 17 residues. Germline V lookup: CDR1 MNHNY, CDR2 SVGAGI (reference sequence). The CDR3 reads CASIPARGQGIRGERFF. The CDR3 bases are TGTGCCAGCATACCCGCTCGAGGACAGGGGATCCGGGGTGAGCGGTTCTTC.

This clonotype appeared many times. The V and J genes are TRBV7-9 and TRBJ1-5; 11 bases fit TRBD1. Germline CDR1 is SEHNR and CDR2 is FQNEAQ (reference sequence). The V and J ends lost 4 bases and 1 base, in that order; junction bases with no gene match: 6. CDR3 size: 17 residues. The CDR3 reads CASSSGTGGTSNQPQHF. CDR3 in DNA: TGTGCCAGCAGCTCCGGGACAGGGGGTACGAGCAATCAGCCCCAGCATTTT.

In its sample, this clonotype was seen many times. V and J are TRBV20-1 and TRBJ1-5; 8 nucleotides match TRBD1. After removal of 0 bases from V and 5 bases from J, the junction contained 12 bases not matched to a gene. Per germline, CDR1 DFQATT and CDR2 SNEGSKA (reference sequence). The CDR3 has 17 residues. This CDR3 is CSARDHGRRGRYQPQHF. CDR3 bases: TGCAGTGCTAGAGATCACGGCCGCAGGGGGCGATATCAGCCCCAGCATTTT.

As concerns this clonotype: A read error is possible here, since a much larger clone lies one base away. DNA for the CDR3: TGTTCCAGCAGCCCTCCTCTGCCTGAAGCTTTCTTT. This gives the protein CSSSPPLPEAFF. The rearrangement links TRBV7-9 to TRBJ1-1; D is ambiguous. Per germline, CDR1 SEHNR and CDR2 FQNEAQ (reference sequence). The CDR3 extends over 12 amino acids.

On this clonotype itself: This may arise from a read error, as a much more abundant clone is one base away. The rearrangement joins TRBV20-1 to TRBJ2-5; D is unclear. This CDR3 comprises 12 residues. Germline V lookup: CDR1 DFQATT, CDR2 SNEGSKA (reference sequence). The CDR3 reads CRAQALQETQYF. The CDR3 DNA sequence: TGCAGGGCCCAAGCCTTACAAGAGACCCAGTACTTC.

Ten or more counts support this clonotype. This chain uses TRBV7-2 with TRBJ1-2; D is possibly TRBD1 (6 bases). The V and J ends lost 1 base and 4 bases respectively, with 7 bases between them. This CDR3 region has 13 residues. The germline gives CDR1 SGHTA, CDR2 FQGNSA. This CDR3 is CASSLGQVYGYTF. The DNA for the CDR3 is TGTGCCAGCAGCTTAGGACAGGTCTATGGCTACACCTTC. The variable domain in full, completed from reference TRBV7-2 and TRBJ1-2, reads GAGVSQSPSNKVTEKGKDVELRCDPISGHTALYWYRQSLGQGLEFLIYFQGNSAPDKSGLPSDRFSAERTGGSVSTLTIQRTQQEDSAVYLCASSLGQVYGYTFGSGTRLTVV.

This clonotype showed up many times. V and J are TRBV20-1 and TRBJ2-7; no reliable D call. This CDR3 spans 14 amino acids. Germline values: CDR1 DFQATT, CDR2 SNEGSKA (reference sequence). V was pared by 3 bases and J by 0 bases, with 12 bases between. CDR3 amino acids: CSARLLGGSYEQYF. CDR3 nucleotide sequence: TGCAGTGCTAGGTTACTTGGTGGCTCCTACGAGCAGTACTTC.

This clonotype has ten or more counts. V and J are TRBV28 and TRBJ2-1, with D possibly being TRBD1 (6 bases). Germline V gene lookup returns CDR1 MDHEN and CDR2 SYDVKM. The V and J ends lost 10 bases and 0 bases respectively, with 16 bases between them. This CDR3 comprises 15 residues. CDR3 sequence: CAIHRRGFSYNEQFF. CDR3 sequence (DNA): TGTGCCATCCACAGAAGGGGGTTCTCCTACAATGAGCAGTTCTTC.

This clonotype was detected a few times. The chain employs TRBV4-1 and TRBJ1-1; 7 bases align to TRBD1. Germline V CDR1 and CDR2: MGHRA, YSYEKL. The junction had 10 bases not matched to a gene; V was cut back by 4 bases and J by 5 bases. This CDR3 comprises 15 residues. The CDR3 nucleotides are TGCGCCAGCAGCCCTTCCCTGACAGGGTCGACTGAAGCTTTCTTT. This sequence encodes CASSPSLTGSTEAFF.

This clonotype was seen repeatedly, ten times or more. V and J are TRBV7-9 and TRBJ2-1; 7 bases are shared with TRBD1. The CDR3 sequence is 14 residues long. The ends lost 5 bases at V and 8 bases at J; junction bases unmatched: 9. CDR1 and CDR2 (germline): SEHNR, FQNEAQ (reference sequence). The DNA of the CDR3 is TGTGCCAGCAGCCCCCGAGACAGGGTTCATGAGCAGTTCTTC. Its protein is CASSPRDRVHEQFF. Combining the CDR3 with reference TRBV7-9 and TRBJ2-1 gives the whole variable domain DTGVSQNPRHKITKRGQNVTFRCDPISEHNRLYWYRQTLGQGPEFLTYFQNEAQLEKSRLLSDRFSAERPKGSFSTLEIQRTEQGDSAMYLCASSPRDRVHEQFFGPGTRLTVL.

This clonotype was seen many times. The chain recombines TRBV3-1 with TRBJ2-1, with D hard to call. Between the trimmed V and J ends, which lost 0 bases and 9 bases, there was a span of 12 bases. There are 14 residues in the CDR3. Germline CDR1 LGHDT, CDR2 YNNKEL (reference sequence). The CDR3 DNA is TGTGCCAGCAGCCAAGATCCGAGGCGATCTGAGCAGTTCTTC. Encoded protein: CASSQDPRRSEQFF.

Remarks on this clonotype: One base away lies a much larger clone, so this may be a sequencing read error. V usage is TRBV11-1 and J usage is TRBJ2-4; no reliable D call. V shed 3 bases and J shed 0 bases, with 9 bases lying between them. The CDR3 covers 15 residues. In germline, CDR1 is SGHAT, CDR2 FQDESV (reference sequence). Written as DNA, the CDR3 is TGTGCCAGCAGCTTGGGTGACAAAGCCAAAAACATTCAGTACTTC. As protein: CASSLGDKAKNIQYF.